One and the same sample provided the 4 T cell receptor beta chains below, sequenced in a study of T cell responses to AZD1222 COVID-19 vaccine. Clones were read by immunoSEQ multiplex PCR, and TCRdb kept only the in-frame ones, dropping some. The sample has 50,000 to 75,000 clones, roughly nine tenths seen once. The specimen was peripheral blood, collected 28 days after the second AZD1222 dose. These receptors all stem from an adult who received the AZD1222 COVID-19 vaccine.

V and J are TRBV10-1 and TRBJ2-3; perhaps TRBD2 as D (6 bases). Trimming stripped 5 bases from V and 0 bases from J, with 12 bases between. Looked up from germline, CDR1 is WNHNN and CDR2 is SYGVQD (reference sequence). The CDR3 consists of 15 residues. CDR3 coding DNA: TGCGCCAGCAGTAAAGGAGCGGGCAGCACAGATACGCAGTATTTT. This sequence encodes CASSKGAGSTDTQYF.

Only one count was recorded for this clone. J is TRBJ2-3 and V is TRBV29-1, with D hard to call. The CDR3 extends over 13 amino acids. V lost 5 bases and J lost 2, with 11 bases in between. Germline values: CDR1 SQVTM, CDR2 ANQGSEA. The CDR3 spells CSVPPEDTDTQYF. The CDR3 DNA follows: TGCAGCGTTCCCCCTGAAGACACAGATACGCAGTATTTT.

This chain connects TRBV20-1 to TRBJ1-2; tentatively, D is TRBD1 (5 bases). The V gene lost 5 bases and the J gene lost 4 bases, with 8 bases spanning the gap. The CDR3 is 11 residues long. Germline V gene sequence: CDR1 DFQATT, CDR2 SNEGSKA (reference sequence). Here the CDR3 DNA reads TGCAGTGCTCGGGACGGCTATGGCTACACCTTC. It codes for CSARDGYGYTF.

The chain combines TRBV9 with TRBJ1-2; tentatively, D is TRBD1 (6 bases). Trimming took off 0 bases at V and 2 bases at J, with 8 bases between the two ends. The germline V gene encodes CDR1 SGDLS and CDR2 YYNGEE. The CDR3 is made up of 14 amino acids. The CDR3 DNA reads TGTGCCAGCAGCGTAGATCAGGGGAACTATGGCTACACCTTC. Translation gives CASSVDQGNYGYTF.